The 8 T cell receptor beta chains presented below share a single source sample, sequenced in a study of OX40 agonist ivuxolimab in advanced cancers. Some clones are missing from TCRdb's copy, which holds only in-frame ones; the method was immunoSEQ multiplex PCR. The sample includes roughly 25,000 clones, over 85% of them seen just once. Here the sequenced sample was CD4+ or CD8+ T cells sorted from blood, taken in a trial of the OX40 agonist ivuxolimab. These receptors all come from an adult with an advanced solid tumor such as melanoma, head and neck, liver or kidney cancer.

The V gene is TRBV5-4, the J gene TRBJ1-2; unclear D gene. There are 15 residues in the CDR3. Trimming shortened V by 2 bases and J by 0 bases, and 11 bases separated the two germline ends. The germline V gene has CDR1 SGHNT and CDR2 YYREEE (reference sequence). CDR3 residues: CASSFARITNYGYTF. In DNA, the CDR3 is TGTGCCAGCAGCTTTGCCCGGATTACTAACTATGGCTACACCTTC.

The V call is TRBV27, the J call TRBJ1-1, with D possibly being TRBD1 (5 bases). The length of the CDR3 is 16 residues. V lost 0 bases and J lost 1, with 12 bases in between. Germline CDR1 and CDR2: MNHEY and SMNVEV (reference sequence). The CDR3 here is CASSLSEGLPNTEAFF. The CDR3 nucleotides read TGTGCCAGCAGTTTATCGGAGGGACTCCCGAACACTGAAGCTTTCTTT.

This clone was seen only once. The chain has TRBV5-4 and TRBJ2-7; TRBD1 might be the D (6 bases). The CDR3 has 14 residues. V was trimmed by 1 base and J by 5 bases, leaving 13 bases between them. Germline values: CDR1 SGHNT, CDR2 YYREEE (reference sequence). The CDR3 is CASSLWQGHDEQYF. CDR3 DNA sequence: TGTGCCAGCAGCTTGTGGCAGGGGCACGACGAGCAGTACTTC.

This chain joins TRBV11-3 and TRBJ2-3; no clear D gene. In germline, CDR1 is SGHNT, CDR2 YENEEA. Trimming removed 4 bases at V and 0 bases at J, with 8 bases between. The CDR3 has 14 amino acids. The CDR3 spells CASSSHGSTDTQYF. The CDR3, as DNA: TGTGCCAGCAGCTCCCACGGGAGCACAGATACGCAGTATTTT.

The chain combines TRBV9 with TRBJ2-5; the D gene is possibly TRBD1 (6 bases). With 4 bases removed from V and 5 bases from J, the gap between germline ends came to 12 bases. CDR1 SGDLS and CDR2 YYNGEE come from the germline V gene. This CDR3 spans 13 amino acids. CDR3 nucleotide sequence: TGTGCCAGCAGCTTCAGGGGCGAGGAGACCCAGTACTTC. This gives the protein CASSFRGEETQYF. The variable domain in full, completed from reference TRBV9 and TRBJ2-5, reads DSGVTQTPKHLITATGQRVTLRCSPRSGDLSVYWYQQSLDQGLQFLIQYYNGEERAKGNILERFSAQQFPDLHSELNLSSLELGDSALYFCASSFRGEETQYFGPGTRLLVL.

The rearrangement uses TRBV19 and TRBJ2-1; TRBD2 agrees at 7 bases. This CDR3 comprises 13 residues. V trimming: 4 bases; J trimming: 4 bases; junction bases outside the gene matches: 1. The germline V gene encodes CDR1 LNHDA and CDR2 SQIVND (reference sequence). DNA for the CDR3: TGTGCCAGTAGTAGTAGCGGGTACAATGAGCAGTTCTTC. Its protein is CASSSSGYNEQFF.

V is TRBV19 and J is TRBJ2-7, with TRBD2 as a possible D gene (5 bases). Germline-derived CDR1 and CDR2 are LNHDA and SQIVND (reference sequence). Trimming shortened V by 3 bases and J by 5 bases, and 11 bases separated the two germline ends. CDR3 length: 13 residues. This CDR3 is CASSISSGNEQYF. CDR3 nucleotide sequence: TGTGCCAGTAGTATTTCCTCGGGGAACGAGCAGTACTTC.

This clone is a singleton in its sample. V and J are TRBV30 and TRBJ1-5; a possible D gene is TRBD1 (5 bases). Germline CDR1 reads GTSNPN; CDR2 reads SVGIG (reference sequence). The CDR3 spans 16 residues. V was pared by 1 base and J by 4 bases, with 17 bases between. The CDR3 nucleotides read TGTGCCTGGAGTGAAACCAGGGTAGGGTTAAATCAGCCCCAGCATTTT. It yields the protein CAWSETRVGLNQPQHF. Variable domain in full (rest from reference TRBV30 and TRBJ1-5): SQTIHQWPATLVQPVGSPLSLECTVEGTSNPNLYWYRQAAGRGLQLLFYSVGIGQISSEVPQNLSASRPQDRQFILSSKKLLLSDSGFYLCAWSETRVGLNQPQHFGDGTRLSIL.